This entry features one TCR beta chain sequence. The data are from a study of patients and donors after allogeneic stem cell transplantation. This CDR3 contains 16 residues. Trimming took 3 bases from V and 7 from J, leaving 22 bases between them. TCRdb analysed the RT-PCR reads with MiXCR anew, one entry per CDR3 protein. The repertoire holds about a million distinct CDR3 sequences, with roughly 18% as singletons. Sequenced sample: blood, either unsorted or a sorted T cell fraction (not recorded which). The chain couples TRBV12-3 or TRBV12-4 to TRBJ2-7; a possible D gene is TRBD2 (6 bases). The TCR comes from a human donor who was either an allogeneic HSCT recipient or a stem cell or donor lymphocyte infusion donor (not recorded which). It is not recorded whose cells these are; they may come from a transplant donor. The CDR3 protein is CASSLRRAGVSREQYF. Written as DNA, the CDR3 is TGTGCCAGCAGTTTGAGGAGGGCTGGGGTGAGTAGGGAGCAGTACTTC.